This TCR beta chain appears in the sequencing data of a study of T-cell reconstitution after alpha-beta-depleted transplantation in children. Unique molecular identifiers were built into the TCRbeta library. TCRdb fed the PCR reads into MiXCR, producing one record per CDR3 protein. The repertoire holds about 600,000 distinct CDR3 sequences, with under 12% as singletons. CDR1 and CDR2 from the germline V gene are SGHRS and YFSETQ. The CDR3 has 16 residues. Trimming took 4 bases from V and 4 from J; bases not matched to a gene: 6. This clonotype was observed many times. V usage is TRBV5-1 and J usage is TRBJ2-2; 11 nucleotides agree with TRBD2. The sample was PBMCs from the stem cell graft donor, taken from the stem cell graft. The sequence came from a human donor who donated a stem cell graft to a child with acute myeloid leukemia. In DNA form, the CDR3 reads TGCGCCAGCAGCCTGGGACTAGCGGCCGCCACCGGGGAGCTGTTTTTT. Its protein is CASSLGLAAATGELFF.